This T cell receptor (beta chain) was identified in a study of T cell changes during pregnancy in multiple sclerosis. CDR1 MNHEY and CDR2 SMNVEV come from the germline V gene (reference sequence). The CDR3 has 14 residues. Trimming shortened V by 7 bases and J by 3 bases, and 14 bases separated the two germline ends. The method was immunoSEQ multiplex PCR; TCRdb's version includes in-frame clones alone and lacks a portion of them. The sample records tens of thousands of clones, roughly 91% being singletons. This TCR was sampled from a female donor in good health, enrolled as a control in a pregnancy study. The sample consisted of CD4+ T cells from peripheral blood mononuclear cells, taken in the first trimester of pregnancy. The chain carries TRBV27 and TRBJ2-3, with D possibly matching TRBD2 (6 bases). The CDR3 coding sequence is TGTGCCAGCAAGGCCCGGGGGATAACAGATACGCAGTATTTT. Protein: CASKARGITDTQYF.